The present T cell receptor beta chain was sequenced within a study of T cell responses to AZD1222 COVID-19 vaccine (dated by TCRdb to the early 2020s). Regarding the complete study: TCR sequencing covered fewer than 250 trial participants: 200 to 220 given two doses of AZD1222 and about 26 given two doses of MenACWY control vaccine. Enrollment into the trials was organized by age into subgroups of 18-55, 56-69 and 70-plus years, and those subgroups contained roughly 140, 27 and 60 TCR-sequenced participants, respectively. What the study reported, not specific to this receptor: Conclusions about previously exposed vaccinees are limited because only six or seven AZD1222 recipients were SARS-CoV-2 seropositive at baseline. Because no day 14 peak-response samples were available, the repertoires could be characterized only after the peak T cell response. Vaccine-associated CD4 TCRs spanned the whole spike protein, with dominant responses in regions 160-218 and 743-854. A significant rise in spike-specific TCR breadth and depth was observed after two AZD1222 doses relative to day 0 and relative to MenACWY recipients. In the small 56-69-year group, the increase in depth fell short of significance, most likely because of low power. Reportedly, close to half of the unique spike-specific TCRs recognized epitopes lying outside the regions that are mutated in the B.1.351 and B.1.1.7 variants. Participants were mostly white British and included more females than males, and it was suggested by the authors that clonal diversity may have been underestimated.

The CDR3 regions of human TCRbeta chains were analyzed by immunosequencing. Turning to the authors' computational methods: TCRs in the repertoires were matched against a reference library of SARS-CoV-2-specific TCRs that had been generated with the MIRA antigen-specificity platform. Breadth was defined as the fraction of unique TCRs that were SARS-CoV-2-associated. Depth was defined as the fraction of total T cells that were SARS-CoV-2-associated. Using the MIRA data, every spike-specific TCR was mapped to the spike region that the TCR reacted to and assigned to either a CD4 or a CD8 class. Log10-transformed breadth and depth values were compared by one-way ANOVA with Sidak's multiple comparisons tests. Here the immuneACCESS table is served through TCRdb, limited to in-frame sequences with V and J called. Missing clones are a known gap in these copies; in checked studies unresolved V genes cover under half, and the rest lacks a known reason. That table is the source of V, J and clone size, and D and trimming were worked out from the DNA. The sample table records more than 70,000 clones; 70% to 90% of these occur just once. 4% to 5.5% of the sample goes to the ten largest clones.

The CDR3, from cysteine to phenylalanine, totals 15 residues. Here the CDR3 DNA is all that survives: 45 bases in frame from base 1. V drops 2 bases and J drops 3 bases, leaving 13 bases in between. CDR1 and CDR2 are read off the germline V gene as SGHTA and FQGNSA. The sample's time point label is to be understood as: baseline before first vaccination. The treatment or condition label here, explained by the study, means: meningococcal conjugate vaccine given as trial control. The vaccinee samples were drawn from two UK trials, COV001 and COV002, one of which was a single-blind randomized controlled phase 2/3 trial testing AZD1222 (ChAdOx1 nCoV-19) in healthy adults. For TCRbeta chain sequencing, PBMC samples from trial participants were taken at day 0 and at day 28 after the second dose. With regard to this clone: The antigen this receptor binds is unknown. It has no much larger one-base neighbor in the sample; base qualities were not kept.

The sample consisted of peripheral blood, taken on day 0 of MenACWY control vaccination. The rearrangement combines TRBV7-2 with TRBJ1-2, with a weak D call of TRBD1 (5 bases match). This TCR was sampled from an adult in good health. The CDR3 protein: CASSLLGGNDYGYTF. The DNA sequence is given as TGTGCCAGCAGCTTATTGGGGGGTAACGACTATGGCTACACCTTC.